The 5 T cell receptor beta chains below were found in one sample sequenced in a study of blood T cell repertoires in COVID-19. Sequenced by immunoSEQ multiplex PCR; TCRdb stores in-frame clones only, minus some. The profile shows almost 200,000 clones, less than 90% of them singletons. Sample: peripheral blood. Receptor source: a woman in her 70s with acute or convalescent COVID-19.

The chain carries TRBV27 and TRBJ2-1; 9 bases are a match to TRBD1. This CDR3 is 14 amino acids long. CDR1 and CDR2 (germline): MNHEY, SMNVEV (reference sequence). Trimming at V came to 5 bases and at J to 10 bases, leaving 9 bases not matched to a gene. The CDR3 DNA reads TGTGCCAGCAGTCCCGGGACAGGGACGGGGGAGCAGTTCTTC. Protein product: CASSPGTGTGEQFF.

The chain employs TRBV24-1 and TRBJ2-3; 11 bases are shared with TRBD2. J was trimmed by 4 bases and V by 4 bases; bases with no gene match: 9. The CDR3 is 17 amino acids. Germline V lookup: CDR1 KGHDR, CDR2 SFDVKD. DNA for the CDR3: TGTGCCACCAGTGACTCCAAACTAGCGGGAGAGGCAGATACGCAGTATTTT. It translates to CATSDSKLAGEADTQYF.

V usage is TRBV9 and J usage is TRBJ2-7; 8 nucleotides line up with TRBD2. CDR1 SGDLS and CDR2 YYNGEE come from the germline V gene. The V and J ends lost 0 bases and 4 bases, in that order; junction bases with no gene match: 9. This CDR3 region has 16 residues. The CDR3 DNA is TGTGCCAGCAGCGTAGACGCGGGGGGCTCTTTTTACGAGCAGTACTTC. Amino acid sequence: CASSVDAGGSFYEQYF. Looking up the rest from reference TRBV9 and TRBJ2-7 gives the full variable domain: DSGVTQTPKHLITATGQRVTLRCSPRSGDLSVYWYQQSLDQGLQFLIQYYNGEERAKGNILERFSAQQFPDLHSELNLSSLELGDSALYFCASSVDAGGSFYEQYFGPGTRLTVT.

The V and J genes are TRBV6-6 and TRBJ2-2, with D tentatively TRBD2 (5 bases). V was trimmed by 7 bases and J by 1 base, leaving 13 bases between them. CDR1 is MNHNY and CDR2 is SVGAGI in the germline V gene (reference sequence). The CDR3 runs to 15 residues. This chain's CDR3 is CASIDQRKNTGELFF. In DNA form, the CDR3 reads TGTGCCAGCATAGACCAGCGGAAGAACACCGGGGAGCTGTTTTTT.

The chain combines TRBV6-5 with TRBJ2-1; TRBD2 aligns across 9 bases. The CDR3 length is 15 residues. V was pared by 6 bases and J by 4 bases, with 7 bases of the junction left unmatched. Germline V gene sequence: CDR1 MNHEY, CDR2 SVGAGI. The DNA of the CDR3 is TGTGCCAGCAGCCCCGGGACTAGCTATTACAATGAGCAGTTCTTC. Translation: CASSPGTSYYNEQFF.